This T cell receptor beta chain stems from a study of somatic mutations in cytotoxic T cells in rheumatoid arthritis. Sequencing used immunoSEQ multiplex PCR; TCRdb keeps in-frame clones, though not all of them. The sample lists 7,000 or so clones, 60% to 75% seen once, with around 14% in the top ten. Researchers isolated CD4+ and CD8+ cells by positive magnetic bead selection and then checked their purity by flow cytometry. V was pared by 4 bases and J by 2 bases, with 3 bases of the junction left unmatched. Germline CDR1 reads SGHRS; CDR2 reads YFSETQ. This CDR3 is 14 amino acids long. The chain links TRBV5-1 to TRBJ2-3; TRBD2 aligns across 8 bases. This TCR was sampled from an adult with rheumatoid arthritis. Sequenced: CD8+ T cells sorted from blood. The CDR3 here is CASSPGGDTDTQYF. Written as DNA, the CDR3 is TGCGCCAGCAGCCCCGGGGGGGACACAGATACGCAGTATTTT. Based on the CDR3 plus reference TRBV5-1 and TRBJ2-3, the full variable domain is KAGVTQTPRYLIKTRGQQVTLSCSPISGHRSVSWYQQTPGQGLQFLFEYFSETQRNKGNFPGRFSGRQFSNSRSEMNVSTLELGDSALYLCASSPGGDTDTQYFGPGTRLTVL.